The clone carrying this T cell receptor (beta chain) was seen repeatedly, ten times or more. The beta constant-region primer was an equimolar mix of two oligonucleotides covering TRBC1 and TRBC2. TCRdb re-called the UMI-ligation and nested PCR reads through MiXCR, storing one row per CDR3 protein. This sample carries 84,000 or so distinct CDR3 sequences, 7% of them seen once, and the ten largest clones take 1.5% to 2%. The data stem from a study of naive and memory T cell subsets. CDR3 size: 14 residues. The germline V gene encodes CDR1 SGHRS and CDR2 YFSETQ. Trimming removed 7 bases from V and 3 bases from J, with 16 bases in between.

This TCR came from a human donor in good health. The material sequenced was central memory CD4+ T cells from blood. The rearrangement joins TRBV5-1 to TRBJ2-5; possibly TRBD2 for D (6 bases). As DNA, the CDR3 is TGCGCCAGCGGGCCCGGGAGTAATAAAGAGACCCAGTACTTC. This sequence encodes CASGPGSNKETQYF.